The 23 T cell receptor beta chains below come from one sample, sequenced in a study of cytomegalovirus exposure and HLA in healthy donors. PCR was performed using 60 Vbeta and 13 Jbeta primers. Produced via immunoSEQ multiplex PCR; TCRdb's table is partial and in-frame only. The sample comprises under 250,000 clones, around three quarters of which are singletons, and 3.5% to 5% rests with the top ten. The specimen sequenced was PBMCs. These receptors were taken from a woman aged 30 to 39 in good health and CMV-seropositive.

The chain links TRBV14 to TRBJ2-7, with D possibly being TRBD1 (5 bases). V was shortened by 3 bases and J by 6 bases, with 18 bases between the two germline ends. Per the germline V gene, CDR1 is SGHDN and CDR2 is FVKESK. The CDR3 is 15 residues long. CDR3 region: CASSHESRVVGEQYF. DNA of the CDR3: TGTGCCAGCAGCCATGAATCCAGGGTAGTCGGCGAGCAGTACTTC.

This rearrangement joins TRBV21-1 to TRBJ2-7; the D call TRBD2 from the table was never checked on the DNA. TRBV21-1 is a recognized pseudogene. CDR3 length: 14 residues. The CDR3 DNA follows: TGTGCCAGCAGCAAAGGCGGAGCAACCTACGAGCAGTACTTC. Its protein is CASSKGGATYEQYF.

The chain couples TRBV4-2 to TRBJ2-2, with 7 bases identical to TRBD1. With V trimmed by 0 bases and J by 0 bases, 7 bases remained unmatched. This CDR3 is 18 amino acids long. Germline V lookup: CDR1 LGHNA, CDR2 YNFKEQ. The CDR3 DNA sequence: TGTGCCAGCAGCCAAGAAGGCCCCGGGACAGCGAACACCGGGGAGCTGTTTTTT. Translation gives CASSQEGPGTANTGELFF.

The V and J genes are TRBV11-2 and TRBJ2-5; D is possibly TRBD2 (5 bases). Germline CDR1 and CDR2: SGHAT and FQNNGV. This CDR3 spans 12 amino acids. V was cut by 5 bases and J by 5 bases, with 9 bases left in between. This chain's CDR3 is CASSPVAETQYF. CDR3 sequence (DNA): TGTGCCAGCAGCCCCGTAGCGGAGACCCAGTACTTC.

A single count supports this clone. The genes are TRBV7-8 and TRBJ1-6, with 7 bases identical to TRBD1. The germline V gene has CDR1 SGHVS and CDR2 FQNEAQ. The CDR3 loop spans 15 amino acids. With V trimmed by 5 bases and J by 7 bases, 8 bases remained unmatched. The CDR3 DNA is TGTGCCAGCAGCCCAGCGACAGGGAAGAATTCACCCCTCCACTTT. This sequence encodes CASSPATGKNSPLHF.

The rearrangement links TRBV5-1 to TRBJ2-5, with a tentative D call TRBD2 (6 bases). With the DNA end fitting TRBJ2-7 better, the J assignment may be wrong. The germline CDR1 and CDR2 sequences are SGHRS and YFSETQ. CDR3 length: 14 amino acids. CDR3 residues: CASSLDGGSYEQYF. The DNA for the CDR3 is TGCGCCAGCAGCTTGGACGGGGGTTCCTACGAGCAGTACTTC.

J is TRBJ1-1 and V is TRBV4-2; 9 nucleotides match TRBD1. The V gene end was trimmed by 6 bases and the J gene end by 1 base; junction bases not matched to a gene: 6. Germline V gene sequence: CDR1 LGHNA, CDR2 YNFKEQ. This CDR3 contains 15 residues. CDR3 amino acids: CASRPQGAANTEAFF. DNA of the CDR3: TGTGCCAGCAGGCCACAGGGGGCGGCGAACACTGAAGCTTTCTTT.

The chain carries TRBV4-1 and TRBJ1-1; D is undetermined. CDR1 is MGHRA, CDR2 YSYEKL, per germline. The CDR3 totals 14 residues. V lost 4 bases and J 1 base, leaving 10 bases between the germline ends. The CDR3 DNA reads as TGCGCCAGCAGCCCACTCCCAGGGAACACTGAAGCTTTCTTT. This sequence encodes CASSPLPGNTEAFF.

The chain is built from TRBV20-1 and TRBJ1-4; D uncertain. Germline values: CDR1 DFQATT, CDR2 SNEGSKA (reference sequence). There are 11 residues in the CDR3. V was pared by 4 bases and J by 7 bases, with 7 bases between. CDR3 DNA: TGCAGTGCTAAGAGGAGTGAAAAACTGTTTTTT. It is translated as CSAKRSEKLFF.

This clone was counted a single time. This rearrangement joins TRBV19 to TRBJ2-3; the match to TRBD2 covers 7 bases. V lost 5 bases and J lost 3; bases outside the gene matches: 11. The CDR3 length is 16 residues. Per germline, CDR1 LNHDA and CDR2 SQIVND (reference sequence). The CDR3 reads CASSLSILAETDTQYF. CDR3 nucleotides: TGTGCCAGTAGTCTGAGCATTCTAGCGGAAACAGATACGCAGTATTTT.

The chain recombines TRBV28 with TRBJ2-7, with TRBD2 matching over 9 bases. Germline CDR1 reads MDHEN; CDR2 reads SYDVKM. The CDR3 spans 14 residues. The ends lost 4 bases at V and 4 bases at J; junction bases unmatched: 5. Here the CDR3 DNA reads TGTGCCAGCAGTTCCGGGACTAGCAGATACGAGCAGTACTTC. This sequence encodes CASSSGTSRYEQYF.

V usage is TRBV19 and J usage is TRBJ1-2; 7 nucleotides match TRBD1. The germline V gene encodes CDR1 LNHDA and CDR2 SQIVND (reference sequence). The V segment lost 5 bases and the J segment 8 bases; nucleotides outside the gene matches: 8. The CDR3 spans 13 residues. The CDR3 protein is CASSVTGVDGYTF. The CDR3 DNA sequence: TGTGCCAGTAGTGTAACAGGGGTTGACGGCTACACCTTC. The full variable domain, with the rest looked up from reference TRBV19 and TRBJ1-2, is DGGITQSPKYLFRKEGQNVTLSCEQNLNHDAMYWYRQDPGQGLRLIYYSQIVNDFQKGDIAEGYSVSREKKESFPLTVTSAQKNPTAFYLCASSVTGVDGYTFGSGTRLTVV.

This clone has at least ten counts. The chain employs TRBV27 and TRBJ2-7, with 9 bases identical to TRBD1. Germline V gene sequence: CDR1 MNHEY, CDR2 SMNVEV (reference sequence). The CDR3 has 14 amino acids. Trimming took 8 bases from V and 2 from J; bases not matched to a gene: 7. The CDR3 DNA is TGTGCCAGCGGAATGCGGGACAGGGCCTACGAGCAGTACTTC. It translates to CASGMRDRAYEQYF.

Only one count was recorded for this clone. The CDR3 DNA sequence: TGTGCCAGCAGCTTGAGGGGGGGCACGGAGCAAGAGACCCAGTACTTC. This translates into CASSLRGGTEQETQYF. This chain links TRBV7-8 with TRBJ2-5; D possibly corresponds to TRBD2 (7 bases). V was clipped by 3 bases and J by 2 bases, with 16 bases between them. Germline V CDR1 and CDR2: SGHVS, FQNEAQ. This CDR3 spans 16 amino acids.

The chain carries TRBV4-3 and TRBJ1-5; TRBD1 agrees at 9 bases. The V segment lost 0 bases and the J segment 5 bases; nucleotides outside the gene matches: 8. The CDR3 contains 17 residues. Germline assignment: CDR1 LGHNA and CDR2 YSLEER. CDR3 protein: CASSQEGSGTGYQPQHF. CDR3 DNA: TGCGCCAGCAGCCAAGAAGGTAGCGGGACAGGGTATCAGCCCCAGCATTTT.

This chain links TRBV6-5 with TRBJ2-2; the D gene is possibly TRBD1 (5 bases). The CDR3 contains 15 residues. Trimming took 7 bases from V and 8 from J, leaving 20 bases between them. Looked up from germline, CDR1 is MNHEY and CDR2 is SVGAGI. This CDR3 is CASTLAWQGSGELFF. CDR3 in DNA: TGTGCCAGCACCCTCGCTTGGCAGGGCTCGGGGGAGCTGTTTTTT.

The V gene is TRBV10-3, the J gene TRBJ1-5, with D perhaps TRBD1 (5 bases). Trimming left V 3 bases short and J 0 bases short, with 18 bases between. CDR1 is ENHRY and CDR2 is SYGVKD in the germline V gene. This CDR3 has 18 amino acids. The CDR3 loop reads CAISEWGREGNSNQPQHF. The CDR3 nucleotides are TGTGCCATCAGTGAATGGGGTAGGGAGGGGAATAGCAATCAGCCCCAGCATTTT.

The rearrangement uses TRBV6-5 and TRBJ2-1; TRBD1 matches at 11 bases. CDR3 length: 15 residues. Germline lookup yields CDR1 MNHEY and CDR2 SVGAGI. The trim removed 4 bases at V and 5 bases at J, leaving 4 bases unmatched. CDR3 amino acids: CASSLDRGPHNEQFF. As DNA, the CDR3 is TGTGCCAGCAGTTTGGACAGGGGGCCCCACAATGAGCAGTTCTTC.

This chain joins TRBV4-1 and TRBJ1-4, with a possible D match to TRBD1 (5 bases). The germline CDR1 and CDR2 sequences are MGHRA and YSYEKL. V lost 1 base, J lost 7 bases, and 16 bases lay in between. The CDR3 sequence is 16 residues long. The CDR3 DNA reads TGCGCCAGCAGCCAAGGGGGCACTTCACTGGGTGAAAAACTGTTTTTT. Amino acids: CASSQGGTSLGEKLFF.

The genes are TRBV11-3 and TRBJ2-1, with unresolved D. Germline V gives CDR1 SGHNT, CDR2 YENEEA. The CDR3 sequence is 15 residues long. Trimming took 3 bases from V and 0 from J, leaving 9 bases between them. The CDR3 DNA sequence: TGTGCCAGCAGCTTGAACAGTCGCTCCTACAATGAGCAGTTCTTC. The encoded protein is CASSLNSRSYNEQFF.

The gene calls are TRBV27 and TRBJ2-1; weak D call: TRBD2 (5 bases). The CDR3 spans 15 residues. The germline gives CDR1 MNHEY, CDR2 SMNVEV (reference sequence). V lost 5 bases, J lost 2 bases, and 13 bases lay in between. The CDR3 DNA sequence: TGTGCCAGCAGTGAGGAGGTTGGGACCTACAATGAGCAGTTCTTC. Protein product: CASSEEVGTYNEQFF.

The chain joins TRBV18 to TRBJ1-4; 8 bases match TRBD1. This CDR3 has 16 amino acids. V was pared by 0 bases and J by 7 bases, with 7 bases of the junction left unmatched. Germline V gene sequence: CDR1 KGHSH, CDR2 LQKENI. The CDR3 reads CASSPPDRVGIEKLFF. DNA of the CDR3: TGTGCCAGCTCACCACCGGACAGGGTGGGGATTGAAAAACTGTTTTTT.

The chain is built from TRBV27 and TRBJ2-3, with 9 bases identical to TRBD2. Losses at the gene ends were 5 bases for V and 5 bases for J; bases not matched to a gene: 8. Germline V gene data show CDR1 as MNHEY and CDR2 as SMNVEV (reference sequence). The CDR3 covers 15 residues. CDR3 DNA: TGTGCCAGCAGTCCACGACTAGCGGATAGAGATACGCAGTATTTT. Amino acid sequence: CASSPRLADRDTQYF.